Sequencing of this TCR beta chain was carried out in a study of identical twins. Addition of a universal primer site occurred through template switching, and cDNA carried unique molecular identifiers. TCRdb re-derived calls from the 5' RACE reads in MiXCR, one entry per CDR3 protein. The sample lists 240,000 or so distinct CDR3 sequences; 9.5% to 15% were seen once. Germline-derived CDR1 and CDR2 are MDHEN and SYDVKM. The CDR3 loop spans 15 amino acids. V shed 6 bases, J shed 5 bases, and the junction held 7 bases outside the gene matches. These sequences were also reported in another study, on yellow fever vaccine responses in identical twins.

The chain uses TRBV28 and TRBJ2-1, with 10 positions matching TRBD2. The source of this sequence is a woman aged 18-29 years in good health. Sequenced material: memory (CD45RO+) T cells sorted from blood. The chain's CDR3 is CASSEAGGIHNEQFF. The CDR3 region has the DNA TGTGCCAGCAGCGAAGCGGGAGGGATCCACAATGAGCAGTTCTTC.